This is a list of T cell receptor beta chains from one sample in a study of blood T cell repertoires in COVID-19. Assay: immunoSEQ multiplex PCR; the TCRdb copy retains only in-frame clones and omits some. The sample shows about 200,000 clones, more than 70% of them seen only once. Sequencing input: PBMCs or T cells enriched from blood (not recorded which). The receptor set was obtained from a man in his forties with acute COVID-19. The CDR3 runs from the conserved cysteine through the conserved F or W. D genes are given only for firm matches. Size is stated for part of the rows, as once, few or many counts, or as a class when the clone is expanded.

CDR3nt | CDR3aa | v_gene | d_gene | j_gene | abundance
TGTGCCATTACTGGGAGCTCTGGGGCCAACGTCCTGACTTTC | CAITGSSGANVLTF | TRBV10-3 | . | TRBJ2-6 | .
TGCGCCAGCAGCCACCCAGTCTCAGCTAACTATGGCTACACCTTC | CASSHPVSANYGYTF | TRBV4-1 | . | TRBJ1-2 | .
TGTGCCAGCAGCCTTACGGGAGTTTGGAGAGGCTACACCTTC | CASSLTGVWRGYTF | TRBV3-1/TRBV3-2 | . | TRBJ1-2 | once
TGCGCCAGCAGCCAGGACCTCCTTGGGGCGCGGACCAATGAGCAGTTCTTC | CASSQDLLGARTNEQFF | TRBV4-3 | . | TRBJ2-1 | .
TGTGCCAGCTCACCCACAGGGGGTGAGGGAGGAATAGGGCGGTATTTT | CASSPTGGEGGIGRYF | TRBV18 | TRBD1 | TRBJ2-3 | .
TGTGCCAGCTCACCAGGGACAGGGAATCAGCCCCAGCATTTT | CASSPGTGNQPQHF | TRBV18 | TRBD1 | TRBJ1-5 | .
TGTGCCACCAGTGCCGGGACTAGGGAAAGCACAGATACGCAGTATTTT | CATSAGTRESTDTQYF | TRBV24-1 | TRBD2 | TRBJ2-3 | .
TGTGCCAGCAGTGAAAATCATGAAGCGGCAACAGGGAACAATGAGCAGTTCTTC | CASSENHEAATGNNEQFF | TRBV2 | . | TRBJ2-1 | .
TGCAGTGCTAGACCGGTGGATACGCAGTATTTT | CSARPVDTQYF | TRBV20-1 | . | TRBJ2-3 | .
TGTGCCAGCAATCCACAGGGATATAGCAATCAGCCCCAGCATTTT | CASNPQGYSNQPQHF | TRBV28 | . | TRBJ1-5 | .